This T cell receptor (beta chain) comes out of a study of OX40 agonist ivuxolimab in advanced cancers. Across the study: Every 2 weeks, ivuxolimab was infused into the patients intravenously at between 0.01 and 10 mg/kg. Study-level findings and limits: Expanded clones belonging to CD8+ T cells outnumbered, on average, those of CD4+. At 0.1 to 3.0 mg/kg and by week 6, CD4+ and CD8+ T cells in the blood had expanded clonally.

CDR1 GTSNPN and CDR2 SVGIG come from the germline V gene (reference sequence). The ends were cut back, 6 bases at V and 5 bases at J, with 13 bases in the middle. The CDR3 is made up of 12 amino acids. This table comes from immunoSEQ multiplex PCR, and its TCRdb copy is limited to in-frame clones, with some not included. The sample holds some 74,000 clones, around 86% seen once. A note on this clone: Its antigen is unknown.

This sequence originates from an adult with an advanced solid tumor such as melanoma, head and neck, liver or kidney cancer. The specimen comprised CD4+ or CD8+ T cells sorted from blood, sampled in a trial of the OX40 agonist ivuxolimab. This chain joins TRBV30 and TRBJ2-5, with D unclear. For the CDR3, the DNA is TGTGCCTGTTATAATTTCGGGGAGACCCAGTACTTC. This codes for CACYNFGETQYF.